The present T cell receptor beta chain was sequenced within a study of T cell responses to AZD1222 COVID-19 vaccine. Pooling covered second doses at about 4 or about 12 weeks. Comments on this clone: Its antigen remains unidentified.

Study findings and constraints: Spike was spanned by vaccine-associated CD4 TCRs, which were dominant at 160-218 and 743-854. The study sampled repertoires only after the peak T cell response. Among AZD1222 vaccinees, only six were seropositive at baseline.

Clones were sequenced by immunoSEQ multiplex PCR, and TCRdb holds only the in-frame ones, with some missing. Counted here are around 140,000 clones, 92% occurring once; the ten biggest clones make up 9% to 9.5%. V was clipped by 2 bases and J by 11 bases, with 20 bases between them. The CDR3 contains 15 residues. Germline CDR1 SGHTA, CDR2 FQGNSA. The TCR sequence derives from an adult who received the AZD1222 COVID-19 vaccine. This chain joins TRBV7-2 and TRBJ2-3; possibly TRBD1 or TRBD2 for D (5 bases each). The sequencing used peripheral blood, collected 28 days after the second AZD1222 dose. CDR3 region: CASSLPMGRFGLQYF. In DNA form, the CDR3 reads TGTGCCAGCAGCTTACCTATGGGACGCTTCGGGTTGCAGTATTTT.